This T cell receptor beta chain was identified during a study of memory CD4+ T cells and cytomegalovirus serostatus. About the research overall: This sample comes from healthy Belgian adults, under 10 CMV seropositive, approximately 23 seronegative.

Measured with immunoSEQ multiplex PCR; TCRdb has only the in-frame clones, and not every one. The sample has about 52,000 clones, more than 70% seen once; the top ten hold about 1.4%. This clone was counted once. Germline V gives CDR1 MDHEN, CDR2 SYDVKM. The CDR3 runs to 18 residues. V shed 7 bases and J 3 bases; nucleotides not matched to a gene: 13. Single viable CD3+CD4+CD8-CD45RO+ cells were sorted as the memory CD4+ T cells. The chain carries TRBV28 and TRBJ2-3, with 13 bases lining up with TRBD2. The sequenced sample was memory CD4+ T cells from blood. The TCR sequence derives from an adult in good health and CMV-seropositive. The CDR3 is CASKQALRLAGGTDTQYF. CDR3 bases: TGTGCCAGCAAACAGGCGCTCAGACTAGCGGGAGGTACAGATACGCAGTATTTT.